Below are 25 T cell receptor beta chains sequenced from a single sample in a study of CD8+ T cells in alopecia areata (dated by TCRdb to about 2018). Reading the label with the study, this specimen's treatment or condition is: oral pan-JAK inhibitor, 5-10 mg twice daily. Library preparation was by the immunoSEQ multiplex PCR assay. RNA was extracted from all samples and reverse transcribed into cDNA as template for TCR sequencing. The clones in this table, taken by TCRdb from immuneACCESS, are in-frame only. Not every clone is retained; where verified, under half of the shortfall comes from an unresolved V gene, and the cause of the rest is unknown. Across this sample there are approximately 180,000 clones, with more than 55% seen only once. The ten largest make up about 1.3% of the sample. Material: CD4+ T cells sorted from blood, obtained at week 49, from a patient treated with tofacitinib. All receptors derive from a human donor with alopecia areata.

The chain couples TRBV20-1 to TRBJ1-2, with unresolved D. In germline, CDR1 is DFQATT, CDR2 SNEGSKA (reference sequence). Trimming shortened V by 4 bases and J by 6 bases, and 0 bases separated the two germline ends. This CDR3 comprises 8 residues. The CDR3 here is CSANGYTF. CDR3 coding DNA: TGCAGTGCTAATGGCTACACCTTC.

This chain connects TRBV2 to TRBJ2-1; 9 bases map to TRBD2. V shed 4 bases, J shed 7 bases, and the junction held 5 bases outside the gene matches. This CDR3 has 14 amino acids. In germline, CDR1 is SNHLY, CDR2 FYNNEI. The CDR3: CASSGGGAVNEQFF. CDR3 bases: TGTGCCAGCAGTGGCGGGGGGGCCGTTAATGAGCAGTTCTTC.

This chain links TRBV5-5 with TRBJ1-1; 8 nucleotides line up with TRBD1. With 4 bases clipped from V and 0 bases from J, the junction kept 8 bases outside the gene matches. Per germline, CDR1 SGHKS and CDR2 YYEKEE (reference sequence). The CDR3 sequence is 16 residues long. DNA for the CDR3: TGTGCCAGCAGCATCGGGACAGGTGTAATGAACACTGAAGCTTTCTTT. Translating it yields CASSIGTGVMNTEAFF.

This clone came up a few times. This chain joins TRBV19 and TRBJ2-2, with TRBD2 matching over 9 bases. Germline V gene sequence: CDR1 LNHDA, CDR2 SQIVND (reference sequence). V lost 7 bases, J lost 1 base, and 4 bases stayed unmatched. The CDR3 runs 15 residues. DNA of the CDR3: TGTGCCAGTACCCGTAGCGGGGGGAACACCGGGGAGCTGTTTTTT. Amino acids: CASTRSGGNTGELFF.

The rearrangement links TRBV25-1 to TRBJ1-2; D gene ambiguous. This CDR3 contains 13 residues. Germline values: CDR1 MGHDK, CDR2 SYGVNS. The ends were cut back, 3 bases at V and 0 bases at J, with 5 bases in the middle. The CDR3 DNA reads as TGTGCCAGCAGTGAGCGGTCTAACTATGGCTACACCTTC. This encodes CASSERSNYGYTF.

The chain uses TRBV29-1 and TRBJ2-1, with D unresolved. This CDR3 contains 12 residues. Trimming took 6 bases from V and 1 from J, leaving 7 bases between them. The germline gives CDR1 SQVTM, CDR2 ANQGSEA. CDR3 coding DNA: TGCAGCGTACGTCGATCCTACAATGAGCAGTTCTTC. Amino acids: CSVRRSYNEQFF.

The J gene is TRBJ2-7, the V gene TRBV19; 7 nucleotides match TRBD1. The CDR3 loop spans 13 amino acids. The germline CDR1 and CDR2 sequences are LNHDA and SQIVND (reference sequence). Trimming took 7 bases from V and 5 from J; bases not matched to a gene: 8. CDR3 in DNA: TGTGCCAGTACTCCAACCACAGGGGACGAGCAGTACTTC. This gives the protein CASTPTTGDEQYF.

V is TRBV19 and J is TRBJ1-5; TRBD1 agrees at 8 bases. With V trimmed by 5 bases and J by 6 bases, 6 bases remained unmatched. Per germline, CDR1 LNHDA and CDR2 SQIVND (reference sequence). This CDR3 contains 14 residues. The CDR3 sequence is CASSFQGAGQPQHF. In DNA form, the CDR3 reads TGTGCCAGTAGTTTCCAGGGGGCCGGTCAGCCCCAGCATTTT.

V usage is TRBV7-2 and J usage is TRBJ2-3, with D maybe TRBD2 (5 bases). Germline V gene sequence: CDR1 SGHTA, CDR2 FQGNSA. The length of the CDR3 is 15 residues. V was trimmed by 1 base and J by 4 bases, leaving 12 bases between them. CDR3 bases: TGTGCCAGCAGCTTAGTCGGGGAAAACGCAGATACGCAGTATTTT. Protein product: CASSLVGENADTQYF.

The rearrangement joins TRBV6-5 to TRBJ1-2; D gene ambiguous. The length of the CDR3 is 13 residues. V was clipped by 7 bases and J by 7 bases, with 16 bases between them. Germline V lookup: CDR1 MNHEY, CDR2 SVGAGI. This CDR3 is CASTPSRMGGYTF. The CDR3 bases are TGTGCCAGCACCCCCTCCCGAATGGGTGGCTACACCTTC.

The V and J genes are TRBV25-1 and TRBJ1-1; 7 bases fit TRBD1. The V segment lost 10 bases and the J segment 3 bases; nucleotides outside the gene matches: 14. CDR1 and CDR2 (germline): MGHDK, SYGVNS. The CDR3 contains 15 residues. The CDR3 loop is CATLANRGVYTEAFF. In DNA, the CDR3 is TGTGCCACCCTCGCCAACAGGGGAGTATACACTGAAGCTTTCTTT.

The chain has TRBV2 and TRBJ2-3; 7 bases agree with TRBD1. The CDR3 loop spans 16 amino acids. Unmatched junction bases numbered 7, after V lost 4 bases and J lost 0 bases. Germline V gives CDR1 SNHLY, CDR2 FYNNEI. The DNA of the CDR3 is TGTGCCAGCAGTGTACAGGGGACCACTAGCACAGATACGCAGTATTTT. It specifies CASSVQGTTSTDTQYF.

The V call is TRBV7-3, the J call TRBJ2-5; TRBD1 aligns across 8 bases. Germline CDR1 and CDR2: SGHTA and FQGTGA. J was trimmed by 0 bases and V by 2 bases; bases with no gene match: 2. The CDR3 length is 15 residues. The CDR3 DNA reads TGTGCCAGCAGCTTAGGCAGGGGGCACCAAGAGACCCAGTACTTC. This sequence encodes CASSLGRGHQETQYF.

This clone was seen only once. The rearrangement uses TRBV5-8 and TRBJ1-5; D might be TRBD1 (6 bases). This CDR3 spans 15 amino acids. In germline, CDR1 is SGHTS, CDR2 YDEGEE. V dropped 0 bases and J dropped 1 base, with 8 bases sitting between them. The CDR3 region has the DNA TGTGCCAGCAGCTTGGTGGGGGCGAGCAATCAGCCCCAGCATTTT. This gives the protein CASSLVGASNQPQHF.

V is TRBV7-8 and J is TRBJ2-1; the D is unclear. The V and J ends lost 4 bases and 6 bases respectively, with 22 bases between them. The CDR3 spans 17 residues. Germline assignment: CDR1 SGHVS and CDR2 FQNEAQ. The CDR3: CASSYRTEGIGRNEQFF. The CDR3 bases are TGTGCCAGCAGCTACCGAACGGAAGGAATAGGTCGCAATGAGCAGTTCTTC. Combining the CDR3 with reference TRBV7-8 and TRBJ2-1 gives the whole variable domain GAGVSQSPRYKVAKRGQDVALRCDPISGHVSLFWYQQALGQGPEFLTYFQNEAQLDKSGLPSDRFFAERPEGSVSTLKIQRTQQEDSAVYLCASSYRTEGIGRNEQFFGPGTRLTVL.

This clone has just a few counts. The chain is built from TRBV4-3 and TRBJ2-6; D remains ambiguous. The CDR3 runs 17 residues. Germline-derived CDR1 and CDR2 are LGHNA and YSLEER. The germline V and J ends were trimmed by 0 bases and 2 bases, with 11 bases remaining between them. CDR3 region: CASSQEGSGTGANVLTF. For the CDR3, the DNA is TGCGCCAGCAGCCAAGAAGGTTCGGGCACTGGGGCCAACGTCCTGACTTTC.

The V and J genes are TRBV29-1 and TRBJ2-3, with no clear D. CDR3 length: 11 residues. V lost 6 bases to trimming and J lost 2 bases, with 6 bases between them. Germline CDR1 is SQVTM and CDR2 is ANQGSEA. The CDR3 DNA sequence: TGCAGCGTGGAGATCACAGATACGCAGTATTTT. It encodes CSVEITDTQYF.

This clone showed up just once. V is TRBV29-1 and J is TRBJ1-1; TRBD1 might be the D (5 bases). Germline lookup yields CDR1 SQVTM and CDR2 ANQGSEA. Trimming stripped 1 base from V and 4 bases from J, with 10 bases between. The CDR3 has 13 residues. CDR3 sequence: CSVEGQGGTEAFF. CDR3 bases: TGCAGCGTTGAAGGGCAGGGTGGCACTGAAGCTTTCTTT.

This chain connects TRBV7-8 to TRBJ1-6; TRBD1 is a possible D gene (6 bases). Trimming shortened V by 1 base and J by 4 bases, and 11 bases separated the two germline ends. The CDR3 has 16 residues. The germline gives CDR1 SGHVS, CDR2 FQNEAQ. The CDR3 loop is CASSLGQRGYNSPLHF. CDR3 coding DNA: TGTGCCAGCAGCTTAGGTCAGAGGGGGTATAATTCACCCCTCCACTTT.

The rearrangement joins TRBV29-1 to TRBJ2-6, with a weak D call TRBD1 (5 bases). The CDR3 totals 13 residues. Germline V gives CDR1 SQVTM, CDR2 ANQGSEA. V was clipped by 7 bases and J by 2 bases, with 9 bases between them. CDR3 sequence: CSGRVTGANVLTF. As DNA, the CDR3 is TGCAGCGGCAGGGTTACTGGGGCCAACGTCCTGACTTTC.

The chain couples TRBV29-1 to TRBJ2-7, with D possibly TRBD1 on 5 matching bases. The germline V gene encodes CDR1 SQVTM and CDR2 ANQGSEA. V was trimmed by 2 bases and J by 6 bases, leaving 14 bases between them. The CDR3 spans 13 residues. The CDR3 DNA sequence: TGCAGCGTTGAATTGCAGGGATCATCCGAGCAGTACTTC. Its protein is CSVELQGSSEQYF.

This clone has just a few counts. The chain combines TRBV2 with TRBJ2-3, with D maybe TRBD2 (6 bases). The germline gives CDR1 SNHLY, CDR2 FYNNEI. This CDR3 comprises 14 residues. Trimming pared 6 bases from V and 0 bases from J, leaving 10 bases between. DNA for the CDR3: TGTGCCAGCAGGGGGACTTGGAGCACAGATACGCAGTATTTT. This codes for CASRGTWSTDTQYF.

The rearrangement uses TRBV9 and TRBJ2-3, with D possibly TRBD2 on 5 matching bases. Trimming shortened V by 0 bases and J by 0 bases, and 17 bases separated the two germline ends. CDR1 SGDLS and CDR2 YYNGEE come from the germline V gene. This CDR3 is built from 18 residues. The CDR3: CASSVVGLHTTSTDTQYF. CDR3 sequence (DNA): TGTGCCAGCAGCGTAGTTGGACTCCATACCACTAGCACAGATACGCAGTATTTT. The whole variable domain, filled in from reference TRBV9 and TRBJ2-3, reads DSGVTQTPKHLITATGQRVTLRCSPRSGDLSVYWYQQSLDQGLQFLIQYYNGEERAKGNILERFSAQQFPDLHSELNLSSLELGDSALYFCASSVVGLHTTSTDTQYFGPGTRLTVL.

The V gene is TRBV30, the J gene TRBJ2-3; 7 bases are a match to TRBD2. Germline V lookup: CDR1 GTSNPN, CDR2 SVGIG (reference sequence). CDR3 length: 13 amino acids. The V segment lost 5 bases and the J segment 4 bases; nucleotides outside the gene matches: 6. The CDR3 is CAWRSGVADTQYF. The CDR3, as DNA: TGTGCCTGGCGGAGCGGGGTGGCAGATACGCAGTATTTT.

In this sample, this clone turned up once. The chain carries TRBV29-1 and TRBJ2-2; D call uncertain. There are 13 residues in the CDR3. The V gene's germline CDR1 is SQVTM and CDR2 ANQGSEA. Trimming removed 3 bases from V and 7 bases from J, with 12 bases in between. CDR3 residues: CSVDQGLVGELFF. DNA of the CDR3: TGCAGCGTTGATCAAGGGTTGGTCGGGGAGCTGTTTTTT.